This T cell receptor (beta chain) was sequenced during a study of shared clonotypes between healthy human individuals. Germline V gene data show CDR1 as SGHTA and CDR2 as FQGNSA. Trimming pared 4 bases from V and 5 bases from J, leaving 9 bases between. The CDR3 covers 13 residues. Generated by immunoSEQ multiplex PCR, the TCRdb table keeps only in-frame clones and is missing some. The sample has 2 million to 2.5 million clones; roughly 95% are singletons. The sequencing input was naive CD4+ T cells sorted from blood. Subset of the sample: CD45RA+ positively selected. The rearrangement uses TRBV7-2 and TRBJ1-5; D call uncertain. The TCR originated in a man younger than 35 in good health. CDR3 coding DNA: TGTGCCAGCAGCTCCGGTTCTTATCAGCCCCAGCATTTT. Its translation: CASSSGSYQPQHF. Full variable domain (rest looked up from reference TRBV7-2 and TRBJ1-5): GAGVSQSPSNKVTEKGKDVELRCDPISGHTALYWYRQSLGQGLEFLIYFQGNSAPDKSGLPSDRFSAERTGGSVSTLTIQRTQQEDSAVYLCASSSGSYQPQHFGDGTRLSIL.